One sample yielded the 12 T cell receptor delta chains listed below, sequenced in a study of γδ T cells in repeated Plasmodium falciparum infection. Bulk repertoires came from Vgamma9/Vdelta2+ or Vdelta2-negative gammadelta T cells flow-sorted from PBMC. TCRdb called clones from the multiplex PCR reads again using CATT. Of tens of thousands of delta-chain clones listed, 0.85% to 1% are singletons. Sequenced sample: gamma-delta T cells from blood. These receptors originate from a pool of human donors (malaria-infected and uninfected, not separated).

As to this clone: A far larger clone is only one base removed, so a read error is likely. The sample holds other DNA sequences that translate to the same CDR3. V is TRDV2 and J is TRDJ1; D not certain. TCRdb gives no J gene; it was assigned here by matching the DNA to germline. Germline CDR1 and CDR2: GEAIGNYY and EKD. Trimming took off 3 bases at V and 0 bases at J, with 25 bases between the two ends. The CDR3 is 19 amino acids. The CDR3 loop reads CACDALQDGFGSNTDKLIF. Written as DNA, the CDR3 is TGTGCCTGTGACGCCCTGCAGGATGGGTTTGGAAGTAACACCGATAAACTCATCTTT.

The chain links TRDV1 to TRDJ1, with 10 bases aligning to TRDD3. TCRdb offers no J gene call, so here the DNA was matched to germline to obtain one. CDR1 is TSWWSYY, CDR2 QGS, per germline. The CDR3 runs to 23 residues. The V gene end was trimmed by 5 bases and the J gene end by 0 bases; junction bases not matched to a gene: 27. CDR3 nucleotides: TGTGCTCTTGGGAACCCGACGCTTCCTACGGTTGTCTGGGGGATAAAGGACACCGATAAACTCATCTTT. Encoded protein: CALGNPTLPTVVWGIKDTDKLIF.

Comments on this clone: The TCRdb record carries a much larger clone's protein, which differs from this DNA's translation at residue 12; a read error is the likely cause, and the protein listed here is the DNA translation. This chain joins TRDV1 and TRDJ1, with D maybe TRDD3 (7 bases). Here the J gene was assigned by germline matching of the DNA, as TCRdb has none. The CDR3 runs 22 residues. The ends were cut back, 1 base at V and 0 bases at J, with 30 bases in the middle. The germline CDR1 and CDR2 sequences are TSWWSYY and QGS. CDR3 bases: TGTGCTCTTGGGGAACGTTTAATCCTACGTCTTCGGGGGGATGAGTACACCGATAAACTCATCTTT. It is translated as CALGERLILRLRGDEYTDKLIF.

As regards this clone: A far larger clone lies a single base away; this is likely a read error. This sample includes further DNA sequences coding for the same CDR3. The J gene is TRDJ2, the V gene TRDV2; 10 positions agree with TRDD3. TCRdb does not report a J gene; here it was assigned by matching the DNA to germline references. Germline V gives CDR1 GEAIGNYY, CDR2 EKD. CDR3 length: 16 amino acids. The chain's CDR3 is CACDTVGDTLTAQLFF. The DNA of the CDR3 is TGTGCCTGTGACACCGTGGGGGATACTTTGACTGCACAACTCTTCTTT.

This clone was seen repeatedly, ten times or more. This chain uses TRDV2 with TRDJ1, with 9 bases aligning to TRDD3. This CDR3 comprises 18 residues. The germline V gene encodes CDR1 GEAIGNYY and CDR2 EKD. The J segment lost 5 bases and the V segment lost 6 bases, leaving 21 bases of the junction unmatched. CDR3 residues: CACYPAGYGDTLLDKLIF. CDR3 in DNA: TGTGCCTGTTACCCTGCGGGTTATGGGGATACGTTGTTGGATAAACTCATCTTT.

This clone was counted only a few times. TCRdb attributes to this sequence the protein of a much larger clone, which differs from the DNA translation at residues 4 and 14; a read error is likely, and the protein displayed is translated from the DNA. This chain uses TRDV2 with TRDJ1; 10 nucleotides match TRDD3. No J gene was available from TCRdb, and it was assigned here by a germline match of the DNA. Germline values: CDR1 GEAIGNYY, CDR2 EKD. The CDR3 is made up of 20 amino acids. J gave up 1 base and V 5 bases, and 21 bases lay outside the gene matches. Written as DNA, the CDR3 is TGTGCCTGTGGCCTACTCAACCCTCGTACTGGGGGATCAATCACCGATAAACTCATCTTT. Protein product: CACGLLNPRTGGSITDKLIF.

Comments on this clone: A read error is likely here: a far larger clone is one base away. Other DNA sequences in the same sample also yield this CDR3. This chain links TRDV1 with TRDJ3; 11 nucleotides match TRDD3. V was clipped by 2 bases and J by 3 bases; unmatched bases: 18. Looked up from germline, CDR1 is TSWWSYY and CDR2 is QGS. This CDR3 comprises 23 residues. DNA for the CDR3: TGTGCTCTTGGGGAAAGGTCCCTCCTGGGTCTGGGGGATACAGTCTGGGACACCCGACAGATGTTTTTC. The encoded protein is CALGERSLLGLGDTVWDTRQMFF.

Details on this clone: TCRdb records a much larger clone's protein for this DNA, with a difference at residue 15 that likely arises from a read error; the protein given is the translation of the DNA. The CDR3 is CALGDTFPSGGIRHADKLIF. CDR3 in DNA: TGTGCTCTTGGGGACACCTTCCCTTCCGGGGGGATACGGCACGCCGATAAACTCATCTTT. This sequence joins TRDV1 and TRDJ1; the match to TRDD3 covers 10 bases. Matching the DNA to germline supplied the J gene, which TCRdb does not give. The length of the CDR3 is 20 residues. After removal of 3 bases from V and 3 bases from J, the junction contained 19 bases not matched to a gene. Germline CDR1 reads TSWWSYY; CDR2 reads QGS.

This clone was counted between two and nine times. This DNA translates differently at residue 14 from the TCRdb protein, which is that of a much larger clone; a read error is likely, and the protein shown is the DNA's own translation. The chain has TRDV2 and TRDJ1; 12 nucleotides align to TRDD3. As TCRdb names no J gene, one was assigned here on the basis of a DNA match to germline. The trim removed 0 bases at V and 4 bases at J, leaving 14 bases unmatched. The CDR3 is 19 amino acids. The germline V gene encodes CDR1 GEAIGNYY and CDR2 EKD. The CDR3 protein is CACDTLPPGGYGSIDKLIF. DNA for the CDR3: TGTGCCTGTGACACCCTGCCTCCTGGGGGATACGGAAGCATCGATAAACTCATCTTT.

This clone occurred a few times. A read error likely explains why the TCRdb protein, taken from a much larger clone, differs from this DNA's translation at residue 15; the protein shown is translated from the DNA. The chain uses TRDV1 and TRDJ1, with 9 bases matching TRDD2. CDR1 and CDR2 (germline): TSWWSYY, QGS. The V segment lost 2 bases and the J segment 1 base; nucleotides outside the gene matches: 20. The CDR3 sequence is 21 residues long. The CDR3, as DNA: TGTGCTCTTGGGGAATTGGCCTTCCTACCGCCACGGCTGGGAGTCACCGATAAACTCATCTTT. Translation gives CALGELAFLPPRLGVTDKLIF.

This clone showed up just a few times. Translating this DNA gives a protein that differs at residue 14 from the TCRdb one, which belongs to a much larger clone; a read error is likely, and the protein shown is this translation. This chain uses TRDV1 with TRDJ1, with TRDD3 matching 7 bases. No J gene is reported in TCRdb; it was inferred here by comparing the DNA with germline. Germline values: CDR1 TSWWSYY, CDR2 QGS. Unmatched junction bases numbered 19, after V lost 2 bases and J lost 4 bases. CDR3 size: 19 residues. CDR3 DNA: TGTGCTCTTGGGGAATCTACGCAGTACTGGGGAGTGTACATCGATAAACTCATCTTT. It encodes CALGESTQYWGVYIDKLIF.

This clone was counted at least ten times. A read error is likely here: a far larger clone is one base away. At the DNA level, this CDR3 is encoded by other sequences in the same sample as well. The chain employs TRDV2 and TRDJ1; 8 bases line up with TRDD3. V shed 4 bases, J shed 0 bases, and the junction held 12 bases outside the gene matches. Germline V CDR1 and CDR2: GEAIGNYY, EKD. The CDR3 sequence is 17 residues long. In DNA form, the CDR3 reads TGTGCCTGTGATACCGTCTCCGGGATACGAAACACCGATAAACTCATCTTT. Amino acids: CACDTVSGIRNTDKLIF.